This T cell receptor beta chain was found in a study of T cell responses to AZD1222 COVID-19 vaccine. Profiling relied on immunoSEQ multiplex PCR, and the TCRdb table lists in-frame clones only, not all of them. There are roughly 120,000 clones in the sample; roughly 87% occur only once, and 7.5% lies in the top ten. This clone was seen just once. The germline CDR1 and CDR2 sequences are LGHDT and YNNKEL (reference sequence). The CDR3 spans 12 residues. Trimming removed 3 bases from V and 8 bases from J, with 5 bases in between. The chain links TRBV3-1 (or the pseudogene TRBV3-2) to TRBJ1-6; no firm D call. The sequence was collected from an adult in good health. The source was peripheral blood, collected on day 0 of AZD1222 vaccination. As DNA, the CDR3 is TGTGCCAGCAGCCAGGGCGATTCACCCCTCCACTTT. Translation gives CASSQGDSPLHF.